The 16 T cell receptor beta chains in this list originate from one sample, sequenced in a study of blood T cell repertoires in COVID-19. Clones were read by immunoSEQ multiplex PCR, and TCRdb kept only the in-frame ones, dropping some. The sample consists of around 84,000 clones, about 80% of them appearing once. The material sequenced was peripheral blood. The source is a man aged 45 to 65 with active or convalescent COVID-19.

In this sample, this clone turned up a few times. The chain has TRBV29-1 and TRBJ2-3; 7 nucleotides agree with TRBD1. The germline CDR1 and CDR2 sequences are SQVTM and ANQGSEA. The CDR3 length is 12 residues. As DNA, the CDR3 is TGCACCCTGACAGGGTTCACAGATACGCAGTATTTT. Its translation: CTLTGFTDTQYF.

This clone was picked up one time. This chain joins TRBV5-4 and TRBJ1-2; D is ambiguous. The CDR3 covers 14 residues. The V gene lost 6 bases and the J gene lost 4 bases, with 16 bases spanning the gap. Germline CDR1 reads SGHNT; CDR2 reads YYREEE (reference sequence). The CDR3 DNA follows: TGTGCCAGCAACCGAATTGGAGATCTCTATGGCTACACCTTC. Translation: CASNRIGDLYGYTF. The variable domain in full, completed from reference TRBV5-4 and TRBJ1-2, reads ETGVTQSPTHLIKTRGQQVTLRCSSQSGHNTVSWYQQALGQGPQFIFQYYREEENGRGNFPPRFSGLQFPNYSSELNVNALELDDSALYLCASNRIGDLYGYTFGSGTRLTVV.

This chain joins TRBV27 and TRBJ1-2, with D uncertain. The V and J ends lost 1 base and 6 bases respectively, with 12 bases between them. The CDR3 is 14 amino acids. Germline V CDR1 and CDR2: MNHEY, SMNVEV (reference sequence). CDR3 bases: TGTGCCAGCAGTTTATATCCGCAGTCAGATGGCTACACCTTC. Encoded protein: CASSLYPQSDGYTF.

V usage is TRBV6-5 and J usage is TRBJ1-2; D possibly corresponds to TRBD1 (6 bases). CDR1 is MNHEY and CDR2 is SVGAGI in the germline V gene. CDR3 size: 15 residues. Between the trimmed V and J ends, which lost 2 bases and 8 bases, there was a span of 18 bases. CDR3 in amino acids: CASSYAARGAWGYTF. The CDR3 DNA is TGTGCCAGCAGTTACGCCGCCCGGGGGGCTTGGGGCTACACCTTC.

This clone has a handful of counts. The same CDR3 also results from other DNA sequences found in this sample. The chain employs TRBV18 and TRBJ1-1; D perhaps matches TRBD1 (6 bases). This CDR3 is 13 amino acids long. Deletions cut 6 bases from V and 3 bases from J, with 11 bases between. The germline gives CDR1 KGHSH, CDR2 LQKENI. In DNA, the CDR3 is TGTGCCAGCTCCCAACAGGGAGACACTGAAGCTTTCTTT. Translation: CASSQQGDTEAFF. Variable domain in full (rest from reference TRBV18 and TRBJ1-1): NAGVMQNPRHLVRRRGQEARLRCSPMKGHSHVYWYRQLPEEGLKFMVYLQKENIIDESGMPKERFSAEFPKEGPSILRIQQVVRGDSAAYFCASSQQGDTEAFFGQGTRLTVV.

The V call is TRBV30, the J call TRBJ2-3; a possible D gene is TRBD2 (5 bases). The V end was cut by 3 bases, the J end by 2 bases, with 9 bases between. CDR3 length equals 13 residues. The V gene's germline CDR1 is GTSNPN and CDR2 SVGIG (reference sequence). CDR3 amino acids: CAWSWTLTDTQYF. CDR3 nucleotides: TGTGCCTGGAGCTGGACTCTCACAGATACGCAGTATTTT.

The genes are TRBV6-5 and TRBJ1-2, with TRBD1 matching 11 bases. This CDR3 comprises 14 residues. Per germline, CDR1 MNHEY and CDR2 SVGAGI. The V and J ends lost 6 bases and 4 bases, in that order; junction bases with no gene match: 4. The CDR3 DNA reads TGTGCCAGCAGAGGGACAGGGGGACTCTATGGCTACACCTTC. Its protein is CASRGTGGLYGYTF.

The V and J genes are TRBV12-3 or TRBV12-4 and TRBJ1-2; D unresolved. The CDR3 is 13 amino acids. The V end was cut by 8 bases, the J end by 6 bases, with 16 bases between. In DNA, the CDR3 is TGTGCCAGCGCCCCGGGTAGTCGGGATGGCTACACCTTC. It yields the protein CASAPGSRDGYTF.

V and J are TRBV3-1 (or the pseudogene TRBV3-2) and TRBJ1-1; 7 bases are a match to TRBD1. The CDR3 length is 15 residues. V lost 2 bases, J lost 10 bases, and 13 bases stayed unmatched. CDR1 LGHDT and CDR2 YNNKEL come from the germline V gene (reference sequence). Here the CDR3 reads CASSQQDRASSGAFF. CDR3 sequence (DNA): TGTGCCAGCAGCCAACAAGACAGGGCTAGTTCTGGAGCTTTCTTT.

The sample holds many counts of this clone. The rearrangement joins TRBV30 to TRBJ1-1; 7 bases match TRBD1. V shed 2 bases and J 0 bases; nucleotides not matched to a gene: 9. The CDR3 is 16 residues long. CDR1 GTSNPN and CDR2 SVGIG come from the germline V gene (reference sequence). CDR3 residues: CAWSQTRDSVNTEAFF. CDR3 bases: TGTGCCTGGAGTCAAACCCGGGACAGCGTGAACACTGAAGCTTTCTTT.

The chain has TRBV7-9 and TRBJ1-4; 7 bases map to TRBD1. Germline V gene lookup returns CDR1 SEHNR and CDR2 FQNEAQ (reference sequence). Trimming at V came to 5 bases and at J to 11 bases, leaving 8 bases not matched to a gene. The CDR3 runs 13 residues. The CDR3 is CASSRQGLGKLFF. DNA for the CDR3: TGTGCCAGCAGCAGACAGGGCCTTGGGAAACTGTTTTTT.

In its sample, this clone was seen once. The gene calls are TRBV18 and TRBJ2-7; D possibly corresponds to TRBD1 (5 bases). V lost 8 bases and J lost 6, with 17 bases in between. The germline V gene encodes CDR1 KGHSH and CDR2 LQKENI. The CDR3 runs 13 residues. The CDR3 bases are TGTGCCAGCACCCCCCCGCAGGGAACCGAGCAGTACTTC. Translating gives CASTPPQGTEQYF.

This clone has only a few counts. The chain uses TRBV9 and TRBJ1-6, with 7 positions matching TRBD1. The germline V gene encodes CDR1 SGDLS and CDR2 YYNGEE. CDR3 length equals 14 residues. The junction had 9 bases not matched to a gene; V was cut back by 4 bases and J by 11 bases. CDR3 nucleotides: TGTGCCAGCAGCCCCGGGACAGACAGGACACCCCTCCACTTT. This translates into CASSPGTDRTPLHF. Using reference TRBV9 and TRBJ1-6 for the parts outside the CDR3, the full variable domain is DSGVTQTPKHLITATGQRVTLRCSPRSGDLSVYWYQQSLDQGLQFLIQYYNGEERAKGNILERFSAQQFPDLHSELNLSSLELGDSALYFCASSPGTDRTPLHFGNGTRLTVT.

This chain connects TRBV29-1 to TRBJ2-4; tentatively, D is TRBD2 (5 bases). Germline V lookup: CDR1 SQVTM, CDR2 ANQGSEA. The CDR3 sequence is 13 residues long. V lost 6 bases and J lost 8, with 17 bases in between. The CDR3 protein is CSVIPRAGDIQYF. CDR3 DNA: TGCAGCGTCATTCCGAGGGCGGGCGACATTCAGTACTTC. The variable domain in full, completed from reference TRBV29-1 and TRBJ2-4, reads SAVISQKPSRDICQRGTSLTIQCQVDSQVTMMFWYRQQPGQSLTLIATANQGSEATYESGFVIDKFPISRPNLTFSTLTVSNMSPEDSSIYLCSVIPRAGDIQYFGAGTRLSVL.

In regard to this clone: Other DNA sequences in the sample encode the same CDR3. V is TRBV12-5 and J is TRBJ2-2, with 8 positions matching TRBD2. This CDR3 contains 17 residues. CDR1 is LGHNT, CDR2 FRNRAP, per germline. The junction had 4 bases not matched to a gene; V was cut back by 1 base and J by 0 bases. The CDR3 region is CASGLGAGAANTGELFF. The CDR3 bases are TGTGCTAGTGGTTTGGGAGCGGGGGCCGCGAACACCGGGGAGCTGTTTTTT.

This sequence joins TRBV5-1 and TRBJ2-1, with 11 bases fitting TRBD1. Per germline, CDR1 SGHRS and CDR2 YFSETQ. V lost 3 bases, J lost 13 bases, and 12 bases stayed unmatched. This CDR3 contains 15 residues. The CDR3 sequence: CASSWEGQGVGEQFF. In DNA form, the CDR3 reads TGCGCCAGCAGCTGGGAGGGACAGGGGGTGGGCGAACAGTTCTTC. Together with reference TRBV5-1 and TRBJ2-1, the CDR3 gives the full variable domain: KAGVTQTPRYLIKTRGQQVTLSCSPISGHRSVSWYQQTPGQGLQFLFEYFSETQRNKGNFPGRFSGRQFSNSRSEMNVSTLELGDSALYLCASSWEGQGVGEQFFGPGTRLTVL.